The 16 T cell receptor beta chains in this list originate from one sample, sequenced in a study of blood T cell repertoires in COVID-19 (dated by TCRdb to about 2020). Library creation used the immunoSEQ multiplex PCR assay. As stored in TCRdb, this immuneACCESS dataset retains in-frame rearrangements with V and J assigned. A fraction of the clones does not appear; measured against another copy, unresolved V genes explain less than half of the discrepancy, and the remainder lacks a known reason. In this sample the table shows 150,000 to 200,000 clones, around nine tenths of which occur a single time. The ten top clones hold about a fifth of the sample. The source material was peripheral blood. Receptors were obtained from a man in his sixties with active or convalescent COVID-19.

The rearrangement uses TRBV5-1 and TRBJ1-1; D remains ambiguous. CDR3 length: 14 amino acids. The germline gives CDR1 SGHRS, CDR2 YFSETQ. V dropped 4 bases and J dropped 1 base, with 11 bases sitting between them. The CDR3 DNA reads as TGCGCCAGCAGCCTCACCAGTGGGAACACTGAAGCTTTCTTT. It is translated as CASSLTSGNTEAFF.

The V gene is TRBV5-4, the J gene TRBJ2-7, with TRBD2 as a possible D gene (6 bases). Trimming removed 4 bases at V and 2 bases at J, with 16 bases between. Germline lookup yields CDR1 SGHNT and CDR2 YYREEE (reference sequence). The CDR3 covers 15 residues. CDR3 DNA sequence: TGTGCCAGCAGCCTCCCTCAGGGACTCACCTACGAGCAGTACTTC. This encodes CASSLPQGLTYEQYF.

The V gene is TRBV24-1, the J gene TRBJ2-3, with D unclear. Trimming took 2 bases from V and 3 from J, leaving 8 bases between them. This CDR3 is built from 14 residues. Per the germline V gene, CDR1 is KGHDR and CDR2 is SFDVKD. Written as DNA, the CDR3 is TGTGCCACCAGTGATTCTCAAGCTACAGATACGCAGTATTTT. It is translated as CATSDSQATDTQYF.

This sequence joins TRBV3-1 (or the pseudogene TRBV3-2) and TRBJ2-3, with a weak D call TRBD1 (6 bases). The CDR3 totals 16 residues. The V gene's germline CDR1 is LGHDT and CDR2 YNNKEL (reference sequence). Trimming stripped 2 bases from V and 5 bases from J, with 17 bases between. CDR3 amino acids: CASSQQGQGLGDTQYF. The CDR3 nucleotides read TGTGCCAGCAGCCAACAAGGGCAGGGGCTGGGAGATACGCAGTATTTT.

The chain combines TRBV5-4 with TRBJ1-6; D is possibly TRBD1 (5 bases). Trimming removed 5 bases from V and 7 bases from J, with 19 bases in between. Looked up from germline, CDR1 is SGHNT and CDR2 is YYREEE (reference sequence). The CDR3 is made up of 16 amino acids. CDR3 residues: CASRPSGTGKNSPLHF. CDR3 coding DNA: TGTGCCAGCAGGCCGAGCGGGACGGGAAAGAATTCACCCCTCCACTTT.

This chain connects TRBV9 to TRBJ2-1; 10 bases map to TRBD1. The V gene end was trimmed by 0 bases and the J gene end by 4 bases; junction bases not matched to a gene: 4. The germline V gene has CDR1 SGDLS and CDR2 YYNGEE. The CDR3 length is 16 residues. CDR3 protein: CASSVEKGQGYNEQFF. The CDR3, as DNA: TGTGCCAGCAGCGTAGAAAAGGGACAGGGGTACAATGAGCAGTTCTTC.

For the CDR3, the DNA is TGCAGCGTTAGGGGGATCCTACTCTATGGCTACACCTTC. It specifies CSVRGILLYGYTF. The V gene is TRBV29-1, the J gene TRBJ1-2; D is perhaps TRBD1 (6 bases). Deletions cut 5 bases from V and 4 bases from J, with 14 bases between. Germline-derived CDR1 and CDR2 are SQVTM and ANQGSEA. This CDR3 is 13 amino acids long.

The chain uses TRBV19 and TRBJ1-6; 7 bases agree with TRBD1. The CDR3 loop spans 14 amino acids. Looked up from germline, CDR1 is LNHDA and CDR2 is SQIVND (reference sequence). The trim removed 6 bases at V and 6 bases at J, leaving 5 bases unmatched. CDR3 in DNA: TGTGCCAGTAGGAACCGGGACAGTAATTCACCCCTCCACTTT. It specifies CASRNRDSNSPLHF.

As regards this clone: The same CDR3 also results from other DNA sequences found in this sample. The chain carries TRBV19 and TRBJ1-2; TRBD1 matches at 9 bases. The CDR3 is 15 residues long. Trimming took 5 bases from V and 7 from J; bases not matched to a gene: 11. Germline V gene sequence: CDR1 LNHDA, CDR2 SQIVND (reference sequence). CDR3 loop: CASSPRTGAGGGYTF. The CDR3 DNA follows: TGTGCCAGTAGTCCCCGGACAGGGGCGGGTGGTGGCTACACCTTC.

This rearrangement joins TRBV21-1 to TRBJ2-1; the table's D call of TRBD2 was not tested on the DNA. TRBV21-1 represents a pseudogene. The CDR3 is 16 amino acids. CDR3 residues: CASSRYRGGQDFRQFF. The CDR3 coding sequence is TGTGCCAGCAGCAGATACCGGGGGGGCCAAGACTTTCGGCAGTTCTTC.

V usage is TRBV27 and J usage is TRBJ1-6; perhaps TRBD1 as D (6 bases). Deletions cut 1 base from V and 9 bases from J, with 16 bases between. CDR1 MNHEY and CDR2 SMNVEV come from the germline V gene (reference sequence). This CDR3 spans 16 amino acids. DNA for the CDR3: TGTGCCAGCAGTTTATTTGTACAGGGAGGGTTTTCACCCCTCCACTTT. This translates into CASSLFVQGGFSPLHF.

This clone was seen only once. The chain carries TRBV5-1 and TRBJ2-7; 7 bases line up with TRBD2. Trimming cost V 4 bases and J 2 bases; bases outside gene matches: 9. Germline CDR1 is SGHRS and CDR2 is YFSETQ. This CDR3 is built from 15 residues. The CDR3 sequence is CASSQYGLGTYEQYF. CDR3 DNA sequence: TGCGCCAGCAGCCAGTATGGACTAGGGACCTACGAGCAGTACTTC. Based on the CDR3 plus reference TRBV5-1 and TRBJ2-7, the full variable domain is KAGVTQTPRYLIKTRGQQVTLSCSPISGHRSVSWYQQTPGQGLQFLFEYFSETQRNKGNFPGRFSGRQFSNSRSEMNVSTLELGDSALYLCASSQYGLGTYEQYFGPGTRLTVT.

This chain connects TRBV11-2 to TRBJ2-3, with TRBD2 matching 12 bases. CDR1 is SGHAT, CDR2 FQNNGV, per germline. V dropped 3 bases and J dropped 2; count of bases not matched to a gene: 12. The CDR3 consists of 19 residues. The CDR3 sequence is CASSFRLAGVGGLTDTQYF. DNA of the CDR3: TGTGCCAGCAGCTTCAGACTAGCGGGGGTCGGGGGACTCACAGATACGCAGTATTTT.

The chain couples TRBV7-9 to TRBJ1-6; D unresolved. The CDR3 has 13 residues. Germline CDR1 reads SEHNR; CDR2 reads FQNEAQ (reference sequence). V was shortened by 1 base and J by 8 bases, with 6 bases between the two germline ends. This chain's CDR3 is CASSLGLDSPLHF. DNA of the CDR3: TGTGCCAGCAGCTTAGGACTGGATTCACCCCTCCACTTT.

This clone showed up just a few times. The V and J genes are TRBV28 and TRBJ1-5; TRBD1 matches at 8 bases. This CDR3 has 17 residues. V trimming: 4 bases; J trimming: 0 bases; junction bases outside the gene matches: 8. The germline CDR1 and CDR2 sequences are MDHEN and SYDVKM. The CDR3 reads CASSSLRTGSSNQPQHF. CDR3 DNA sequence: TGTGCCAGCAGTTCACTCCGGACAGGGAGTAGCAATCAGCCCCAGCATTTT.

This clone appeared once. V gene TRBV6-1 combines with J gene TRBJ1-6; D ambiguous. The CDR3 loop spans 13 amino acids. Between the trimmed V and J ends, which lost 0 bases and 8 bases, there was a span of 5 bases. Germline V gene lookup returns CDR1 MNHNS and CDR2 SASEGT. For the CDR3, the DNA is TGTGCCAGCAGTGAAGCGTCAGATTCACCCCTCCACTTT. Its protein product is CASSEASDSPLHF.